This entry lists 9 T cell receptor beta chains sequenced from one sample in a study of T cell clonality in common variable immunodeficiency. Sequencing was performed with immunoSEQ multiplex PCR; in TCRdb, only in-frame clones are kept and a portion is missing. The sample includes about 39,000 clones, none of them occurring once. Material for sequencing was peripheral blood mononuclear cells. The receptors come from a person between 18 and 70 years old in good health.

This clone was seen repeatedly, ten times or more. Sequencing ends 3 residues short of the CDR3 end; the germline J gene provides the rest. The gene calls are TRBV29-1 and TRBJ2-3; 10 nucleotides match TRBD2. The CDR3 spans 15 residues. Germline lookup yields CDR1 SQVTM and CDR2 ANQGSEA. CDR3 residues: CSVESASGSLETQYF. Partial CDR3 DNA: TGCAGCGTTGAATCGGCTAGCGGGAGTTTAGAGACG.

This clone was observed at least ten times. The CDR3 loop reads CSVGLAGVGWTDTQYF. The part of the CDR3 DNA that was read is TGCAGCGTAGGACTAGCGGGAGTCGGTTGGACAGATACG. The rearrangement links TRBV29-1 to TRBJ2-3, with 13 bases lining up with TRBD2. The CDR3 extends 3 residues past the end of the read, so its final part is completed from the germline J gene. V lost 6 bases and J lost 3; bases outside the gene matches: 9. The CDR3 loop spans 16 amino acids. CDR1 SQVTM and CDR2 ANQGSEA come from the germline V gene.

This clone was seen only a few times. Read coverage stops 3 residues before the CDR3 terminus; the germline J gene supplies the remainder. The chain recombines TRBV10-2 with TRBJ2-1; a weak D match, TRBD1 (6 bases). V lost 6 bases, J lost 4 bases, and 16 bases lay in between. Germline V gene lookup returns CDR1 WSHSY and CDR2 SAAADI. The CDR3 consists of 15 residues. CDR3 DNA (partial): TGCGCCAGCAGGCGTCCTGGGGGCTTATACAATGAG. Translated: CASRRPGGLYNE. The whole CDR3 sequence is CASRRPGGLYNEQFF.

About this clone: Sequencing ends 3 residues short of the CDR3 end; the germline J gene provides the rest. The chain links TRBV30 to TRBJ1-2; unclear D gene. Germline V lookup: CDR1 GTSNPN, CDR2 SVGIG (reference sequence). The CDR3 extends over 16 amino acids. The DNA read from the CDR3 is TGTGCCTGGAGTGTACAATCTCCTCTGGGTACAGATACC. Protein: CAWSVQSPLGTDT. The CDR3 in full is CAWSVQSPLGTDTYTF.

This clone was counted many times. The read finishes 3 residues shy of the CDR3 end, and the germline J gene is used to complete it. The chain employs TRBV2 and TRBJ1-6, with 9 bases lining up with TRBD1. The CDR3 runs to 13 residues. The V gene end was trimmed by 7 bases and the J gene end by 6 bases; junction bases not matched to a gene: 1. CDR1 and CDR2 (germline): SNHLY, FYNNEI. CDR3 sequence reads: CASTDRGNSPLHF. The sequenced CDR3 bases are TGTGCCAGCACGGACAGGGGTAATTCACCC.

As to this clone: The sequence runs out 3 residues before the end of the CDR3; the remainder is reconstructed from the germline J gene. The rearrangement joins TRBV2 to TRBJ1-3; TRBD1 agrees at 9 bases. The CDR3 runs to 19 residues. Trimming at V came to 5 bases and at J to 0 bases, leaving 14 bases not matched to a gene. The germline V gene encodes CDR1 SNHLY and CDR2 FYNNEI. CDR3 DNA, as far as it was read: TGTGCCAGCAGTCACAGGGGGCCCGCCGGGAGAAGCTCTGGAAACACC. Its protein is CASSHRGPAGRSSGNT. The entire CDR3 protein reads CASSHRGPAGRSSGNTIYF.

As to this clone: The CDR3 end is not reached by the read, which stops 3 residues before it; the germline J gene fills it in. The chain links TRBV7-2 to TRBJ2-3, with 7 bases that match TRBD1. There are 15 residues in the CDR3. J was trimmed by 3 bases and V by 3 bases; bases with no gene match: 6. Germline values: CDR1 SGHTA, CDR2 FQGNSA. The DNA read from the CDR3 is TGTGCCAGCAGCTTGCTGTCACAGGGGACAGATACG. Translated, it gives CASSLLSQGTDT. The whole CDR3 sequence reads CASSLLSQGTDTQYF.

By proportion, this clone is medium-sized (0.01 to 0.1%). The read ends 3 residues early relative to the CDR3; the germline J gene fills the gap. The chain recombines TRBV6-1 with TRBJ2-3; the match to TRBD2 covers 12 bases. CDR3 length: 15 amino acids. CDR1 and CDR2 from the germline V gene are MNHNS and SASEGT. The J segment lost 1 base and the V segment lost 4 bases, leaving 0 bases of the junction unmatched. The part of the CDR3 DNA that was read is TGTGCCAGCAGTGGACTAGCGGGAGGCACAGATACG. Its translation is CASSGLAGGTDT. The whole CDR3 is CASSGLAGGTDTQYF.

This clone was seen repeatedly, ten times or more. The read stops 3 residues short of the end of the CDR3; the missing end is completed from the germline J gene. This chain joins TRBV20-1 and TRBJ2-7, with TRBD1 as a possible D gene (5 bases). Trimming pared 1 base from V and 0 bases from J, leaving 10 bases between. The CDR3 is made up of 14 amino acids. In germline, CDR1 is DFQATT, CDR2 SNEGSKA (reference sequence). Partial CDR3 DNA: TGCAGTGCTAGAGGACAGTCCTACTCCTACGAG. Translated: CSARGQSYSYE. The entire CDR3 protein is CSARGQSYSYEQYF.